Each of the 8 T cell receptor beta chains below was sequenced from the same sample in a study of cytomegalovirus exposure and HLA in healthy donors. A multiplex PCR was run with 60 Vbeta primers and 13 Jbeta primers. Profiled with immunoSEQ multiplex PCR; TCRdb holds only in-frame clones, not every one. The sample lists about 140,000 clones, about 75% occurring once. Sequences were obtained from PBMCs. Source of these receptors: a man aged 35 to 55 in good health and CMV-seronegative.

This clone has a single count. The J gene is TRBJ1-2, the V gene TRBV19; 7 nucleotides align to TRBD1. This CDR3 spans 15 amino acids. The V gene end was trimmed by 5 bases and the J gene end by 4 bases; junction bases not matched to a gene: 10. Per the germline V gene, CDR1 is LNHDA and CDR2 is SQIVND (reference sequence). The CDR3 DNA sequence: TGTGCCAGTAGTGCGGGGACAGTCATTCGCTATGGCTACACCTTC. It yields the protein CASSAGTVIRYGYTF.

The CDR3 DNA sequence: TGTGCCAGTAGTATCTCCTGGGACAGGGGTGCTGAGCAGTACTTC. Protein: CASSISWDRGAEQYF. This rearrangement joins TRBV19 to TRBJ2-7; 10 bases line up with TRBD1. Unmatched junction bases numbered 9, after V lost 3 bases and J lost 7 bases. The CDR3 extends over 15 amino acids. Per germline, CDR1 LNHDA and CDR2 SQIVND (reference sequence).

V gene TRBV14 combines with J gene TRBJ2-7; D call uncertain. V was cut by 1 base and J by 2 bases, with 6 bases left in between. This CDR3 has 13 residues. Germline assignment: CDR1 SGHDN and CDR2 FVKESK. For the CDR3, the DNA is TGTGCCAGCAGCCAAGTAATCGCCTACGAGCAGTACTTC. Amino acids: CASSQVIAYEQYF. Complete variable domain (other parts from reference TRBV14 and TRBJ2-7): EAGVTQFPSHSVIEKGQTVTLRCDPISGHDNLYWYRRVMGKEIKFLLHFVKESKQDESGMPNNRFLAERTGGTYSTLKVQPAELEDSGVYFCASSQVIAYEQYFGPGTRLTVT.

The gene calls are TRBV21-1 and TRBJ2-3; the table's D call TRBD2 went unverified against the DNA. TRBV21-1 is given as a pseudogene. The CDR3 runs to 14 residues. DNA of the CDR3: TGTGCCAGCAGCCTCTCCGAGGGCACAGATACGCAGTATTTT. It specifies CASSLSEGTDTQYF.

The V call is TRBV7-8, the J call TRBJ2-3; D unresolved. Deletions cut 5 bases from V and 6 bases from J, with 6 bases between. The CDR3 is 11 residues long. Germline V gene lookup returns CDR1 SGHVS and CDR2 FQNEAQ. CDR3: CASSPRDTQYF. CDR3 nucleotides: TGTGCCAGCAGCCCGCGGGATACGCAGTATTTT.

Notes on this clone: One end of the junction does not line up with germline, which may come from a read error. The chain combines TRBV6-5 with TRBJ2-7; no firm D call. CDR1 is MNHEY, CDR2 SVGAGI, per germline. This CDR3 spans 14 amino acids. For the CDR3, the DNA is TGTGCCAGCAGACGCCGAGGTGGATCCTACGAGCGGTACTTC. Translation: CASRRRGGSYERYF.

The chain couples TRBV20-1 to TRBJ2-7; D gene ambiguous. The CDR3 runs to 11 residues. Germline V lookup: CDR1 DFQATT, CDR2 SNEGSKA (reference sequence). Trimming took off 1 base at V and 4 bases at J, with 5 bases between the two ends. The CDR3 spells CSARGEYEQYF. CDR3 in DNA: TGCAGTGCTAGAGGAGAATACGAGCAGTACTTC.

The rearrangement joins TRBV19 to TRBJ1-1, with 7 bases matching TRBD1. V dropped 3 bases and J dropped 2; count of bases not matched to a gene: 6. CDR1 and CDR2 (germline): LNHDA, SQIVND (reference sequence). The CDR3 totals 15 residues. The CDR3 loop reads CASSIEGQRNTEAFF. CDR3 DNA sequence: TGTGCCAGTAGTATTGAGGGACAGAGAAACACTGAAGCTTTCTTT.